This TCR beta chain was sequenced for a study of cytomegalovirus exposure and HLA in healthy donors. The study's findings and limits: Likely technical artifact: a cluster of highly shared sequence variants. Reported results showed that the classifier diagnosed cytomegalovirus status with high specificity and sensitivity.

The PCR was carried out with 60 Vbeta primers and 13 Jbeta primers. Profiled with immunoSEQ multiplex PCR; TCRdb holds only in-frame clones, not every one. The sample lists fewer than 250,000 clones, over 75% occurring once. This clone was counted only a few times. Its antigen is unknown. V lost 3 bases and J lost 0, with 5 bases in between. The CDR3 is 13 amino acids. Germline V lookup: CDR1 MDHEN, CDR2 SYDVKM. This chain uses TRBV28 with TRBJ2-5; D ambiguous. This TCR was sampled from a male donor in good health and CMV-seronegative. The sequenced material came from PBMCs. CDR3: CASSFQYQETQYF. The CDR3, as DNA: TGTGCCAGCAGTTTTCAGTACCAAGAGACCCAGTACTTC.